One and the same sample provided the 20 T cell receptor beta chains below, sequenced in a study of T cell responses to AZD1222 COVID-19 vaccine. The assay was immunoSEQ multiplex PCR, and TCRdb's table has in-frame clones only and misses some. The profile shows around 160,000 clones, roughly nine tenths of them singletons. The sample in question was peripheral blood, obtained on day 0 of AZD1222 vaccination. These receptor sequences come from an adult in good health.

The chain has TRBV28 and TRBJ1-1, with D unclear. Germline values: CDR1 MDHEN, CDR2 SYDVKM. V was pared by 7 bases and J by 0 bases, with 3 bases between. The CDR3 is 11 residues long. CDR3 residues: CASKVNTEAFF. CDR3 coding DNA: TGTGCCAGCAAAGTGAACACTGAAGCTTTCTTT. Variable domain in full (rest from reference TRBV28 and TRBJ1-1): DVKVTQSSRYLVKRTGEKVFLECVQDMDHENMFWYRQDPGLGLRLIYFSYDVKMKEKGDIPEGYSVSREKKERFSLILESASTNQTSMYLCASKVNTEAFFGQGTRLTVV.

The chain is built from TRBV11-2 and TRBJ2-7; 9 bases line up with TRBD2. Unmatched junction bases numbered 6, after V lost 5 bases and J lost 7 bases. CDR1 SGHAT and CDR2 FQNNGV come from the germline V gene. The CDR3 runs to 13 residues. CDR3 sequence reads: CASSPGLAKEQYF. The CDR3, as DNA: TGTGCCAGCAGCCCGGGACTAGCCAAGGAGCAGTACTTC.

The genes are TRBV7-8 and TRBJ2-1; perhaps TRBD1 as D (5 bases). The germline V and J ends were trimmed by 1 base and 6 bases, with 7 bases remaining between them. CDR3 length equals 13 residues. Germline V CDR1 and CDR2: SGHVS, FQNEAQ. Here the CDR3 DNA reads TGTGCCAGCAGCTTAGTCAGGGTCAATGAGCAGTTCTTC. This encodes CASSLVRVNEQFF.

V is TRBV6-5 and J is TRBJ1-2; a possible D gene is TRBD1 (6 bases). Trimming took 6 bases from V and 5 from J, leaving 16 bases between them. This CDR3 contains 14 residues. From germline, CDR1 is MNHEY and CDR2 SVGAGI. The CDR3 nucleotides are TGTGCCAGCAGCAACAAACAGGGTTGGTATGGCTACACCTTC. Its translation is CASSNKQGWYGYTF.

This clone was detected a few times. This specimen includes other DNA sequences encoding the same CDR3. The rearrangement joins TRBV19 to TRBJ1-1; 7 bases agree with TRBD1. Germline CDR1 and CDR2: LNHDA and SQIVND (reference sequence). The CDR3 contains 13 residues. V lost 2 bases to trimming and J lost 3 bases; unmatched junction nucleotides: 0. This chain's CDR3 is CASSITGDTEAFF. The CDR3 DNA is TGTGCCAGTAGTATAACAGGGGACACTGAAGCTTTCTTT.

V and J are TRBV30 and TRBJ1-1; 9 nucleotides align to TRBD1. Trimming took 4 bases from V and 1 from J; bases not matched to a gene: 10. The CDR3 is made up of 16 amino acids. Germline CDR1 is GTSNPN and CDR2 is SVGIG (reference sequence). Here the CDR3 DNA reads TGTGCCTGGACCGACAGATGGGACAGGGCGAACACTGAAGCTTTCTTT. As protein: CAWTDRWDRANTEAFF.

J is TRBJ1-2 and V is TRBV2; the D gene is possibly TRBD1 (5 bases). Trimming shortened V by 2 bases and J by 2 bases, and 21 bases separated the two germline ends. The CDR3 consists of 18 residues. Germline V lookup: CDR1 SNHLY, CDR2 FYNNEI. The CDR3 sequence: CASSESVKGSGGNYGYTF. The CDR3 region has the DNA TGTGCCAGCAGTGAAAGCGTTAAGGGATCTGGGGGGAACTATGGCTACACCTTC.

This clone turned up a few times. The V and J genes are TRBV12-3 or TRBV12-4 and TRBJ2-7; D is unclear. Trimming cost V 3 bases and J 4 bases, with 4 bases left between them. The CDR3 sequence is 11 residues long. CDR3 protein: CASSFGYEQYF. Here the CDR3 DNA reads TGTGCCAGCAGTTTCGGGTACGAGCAGTACTTC.

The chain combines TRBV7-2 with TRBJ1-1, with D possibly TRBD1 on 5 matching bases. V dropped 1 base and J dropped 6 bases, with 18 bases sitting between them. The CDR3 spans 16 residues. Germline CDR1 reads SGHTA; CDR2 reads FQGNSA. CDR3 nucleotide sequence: TGTGCCAGCAGCTTAGACGAGGGCGGGGCGTTCGCTGAAGCTTTCTTT. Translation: CASSLDEGGAFAEAFF.

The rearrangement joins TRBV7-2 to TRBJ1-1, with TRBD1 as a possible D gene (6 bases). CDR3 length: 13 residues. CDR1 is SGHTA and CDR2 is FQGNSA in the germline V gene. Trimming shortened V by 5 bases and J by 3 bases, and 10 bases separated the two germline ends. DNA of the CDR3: TGTGCCAGCAGCAATACAGGGTACACTGAAGCTTTCTTT. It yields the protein CASSNTGYTEAFF.

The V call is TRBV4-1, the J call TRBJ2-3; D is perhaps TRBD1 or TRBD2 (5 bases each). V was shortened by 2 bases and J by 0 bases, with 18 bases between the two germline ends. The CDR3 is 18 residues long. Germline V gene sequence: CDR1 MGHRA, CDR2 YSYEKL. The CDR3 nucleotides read TGCGCCAGCAGCCAATATATACACGGGGCGGAAAGCACAGATACGCAGTATTTT. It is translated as CASSQYIHGAESTDTQYF.

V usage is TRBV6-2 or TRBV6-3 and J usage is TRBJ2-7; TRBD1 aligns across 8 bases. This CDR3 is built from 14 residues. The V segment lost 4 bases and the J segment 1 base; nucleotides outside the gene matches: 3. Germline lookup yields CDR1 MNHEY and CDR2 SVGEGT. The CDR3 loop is CASSWTGYSYEQYF. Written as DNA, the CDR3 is TGTGCCAGCAGTTGGACAGGGTATTCCTACGAGCAGTACTTC.

Written as DNA, the CDR3 is TGTGCCAGCAGTTACCCACTAGCGGGAGACGGCTACGAGCAGTACTTC. As protein: CASSYPLAGDGYEQYF. The rearrangement joins TRBV6-2 or TRBV6-3 to TRBJ2-7, with 11 bases identical to TRBD2. This CDR3 has 16 residues. V shed 2 bases and J 3 bases; nucleotides not matched to a gene: 6. Germline lookup yields CDR1 MNHEY and CDR2 SVGEGT.

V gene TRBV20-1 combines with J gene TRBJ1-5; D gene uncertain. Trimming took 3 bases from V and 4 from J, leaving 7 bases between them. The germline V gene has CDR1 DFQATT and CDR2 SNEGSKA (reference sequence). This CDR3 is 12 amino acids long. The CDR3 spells CSASDPNQPQHF. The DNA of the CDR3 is TGCAGTGCTAGTGACCCGAATCAGCCCCAGCATTTT.

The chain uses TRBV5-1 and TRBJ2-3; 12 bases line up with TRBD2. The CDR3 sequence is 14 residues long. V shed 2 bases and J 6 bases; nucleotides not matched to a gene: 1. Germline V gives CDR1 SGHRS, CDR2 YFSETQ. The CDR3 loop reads CASSFGTSGDTQYF. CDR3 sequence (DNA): TGCGCCAGCAGCTTTGGGACTAGCGGGGATACGCAGTATTTT.

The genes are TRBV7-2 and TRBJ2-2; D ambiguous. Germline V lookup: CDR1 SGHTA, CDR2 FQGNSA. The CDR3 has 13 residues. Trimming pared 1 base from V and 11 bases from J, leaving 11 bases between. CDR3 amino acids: CASSLDGVGELFF. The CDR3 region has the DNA TGTGCCAGCAGCTTAGATGGAGTCGGAGAGCTGTTTTTT.

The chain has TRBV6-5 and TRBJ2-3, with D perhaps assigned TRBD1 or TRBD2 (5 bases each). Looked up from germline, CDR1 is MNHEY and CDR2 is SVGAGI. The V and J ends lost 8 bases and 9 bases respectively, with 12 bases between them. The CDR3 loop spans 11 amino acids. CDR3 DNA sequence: TGTGCCAGCGAGGAAGGGACGACGCAGTATTTT. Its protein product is CASEEGTTQYF.

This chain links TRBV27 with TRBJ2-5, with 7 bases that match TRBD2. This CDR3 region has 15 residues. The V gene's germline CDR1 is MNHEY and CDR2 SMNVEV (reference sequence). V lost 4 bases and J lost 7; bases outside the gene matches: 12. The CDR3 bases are TGTGCCAGCAGTTCGGCGGGAGTGCCTGTGGGGACCCAGTACTTC. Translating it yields CASSSAGVPVGTQYF.

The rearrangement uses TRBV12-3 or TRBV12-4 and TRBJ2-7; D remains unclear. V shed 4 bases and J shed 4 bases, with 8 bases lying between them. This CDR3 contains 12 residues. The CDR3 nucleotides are TGTGCCAGCAGTTCGCTGGGGTACGAGCAGTACTTC. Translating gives CASSSLGYEQYF.

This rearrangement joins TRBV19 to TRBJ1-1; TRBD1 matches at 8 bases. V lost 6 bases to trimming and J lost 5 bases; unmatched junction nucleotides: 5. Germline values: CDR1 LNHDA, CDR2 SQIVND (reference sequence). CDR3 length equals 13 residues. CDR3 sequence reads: CASRIQGDTEAFF. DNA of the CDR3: TGTGCCAGTAGGATACAGGGGGATACTGAAGCTTTCTTT.